This T cell receptor beta chain comes out of a study of metastatic and nonmetastatic thyroid tumors (dated by TCRdb to 2018 to 2020). About the study as a whole: The researchers compared repertoires between peripheral blood samples and tumor or nodule tissue samples from patients with malignant or benign thyroid disease. General findings and caveats noted by the study authors: In both blood and tumor samples, malignant tumors were reported to have significantly higher TCR beta diversity than benign nodules.

V loses 6 bases, J loses 10 bases, and the germline ends lie 24 bases apart. The germline V gene encodes CDR1 DFQATT and CDR2 SNEGSKA (reference sequence). From its cysteine to its phenylalanine, the CDR3 spans 14 amino acids. Only the CDR3 portion is preserved as DNA: 42 bases, with reading frame beginning at the first base. Library creation used PCR. The sequencer was an Illumina HiSeq 4000. High-throughput sequencing was used to profile the CDR3 region of the TCR beta-chain in every patient. The published analysis was carried out like this. CDR3 differences across clinicopathological groups were used to build a classifier for discriminating distant-metastatic papillary thyroid cancer patients. The Shannon index was used to assess repertoire diversity, and the Morisita-Horn index was used to assess tumor-blood repertoire similarity. The raw public data were reprocessed by TCRdb itself: fastp quality trimming at Q25, MiXCR clonotype calling, in-frame beta chains only. The V and J calls and clone size come from TCRdb's table, not from the authors' own analysis. This sample is represented by 30,000 or so clones; around a quarter of them were singletons. The top ten hold approximately 2.3% of the sample.

There are many counts of this clone. No cognate antigen has been identified for it. One base away there is no much larger clone; base qualities are not given. No treatment had been received by any patient before thyroid surgery. Patient clinical samples collected from about 2012 to 2018 were retrospectively analysed using T-cell receptor beta sequencing. This chain joins TRBV20-1 to TRBJ1-1; the D gene cannot be named for sure. This sequence was found in a female donor with papillary thyroid cancer or a benign thyroid nodule (not recorded which). Some clones in this sample may be carry-over from other donors' samples. The specimen was blood. The CDR3 protein sequence reads: CSAAVDGRALGAFF. The DNA is TGCAGTGCAGCTGTCGACGGGAGGGCGTTGGGAGCTTTCTTT.